The 13 T cell receptor beta chains presented below share a single source sample, sequenced in a study of T cell repertoires in cytomegalovirus infection. The antigens of these receptors remain unknown. TCRdb re-derived calls from the reads in MiXCR, one entry per CDR3 protein. This table has fewer than 850,000 distinct CDR3 sequences, approximately 32% appearing once. This material consisted of cultured CD8+ T cells from PBMCs, taken from culture after CMV antigen stimulation. The receptors were gathered from a human donor in good health (CMV status not recorded). Some clones in this sample may be carry-over from other donors' samples.

The V gene is TRBV12-3 or TRBV12-4, the J gene TRBJ2-5; 11 positions agree with TRBD2. The V segment lost 3 bases and the J segment 5 bases; nucleotides outside the gene matches: 8. The CDR3 covers 16 residues. In DNA form, the CDR3 reads TGTGCCAGCAGTTTTGTGCGTAGCGGGGGGGCTGAGACCCAGTACTTC. As protein: CASSFVRSGGAETQYF.

This chain joins TRBV15 and TRBJ1-2, with TRBD1 matching over 7 bases. The CDR3 sequence is 15 residues long. CDR1 and CDR2 from the germline V gene are LNHNV and YYDKDF (reference sequence). Unmatched junction bases numbered 13, after V lost 8 bases and J lost 4 bases. For the CDR3, the DNA is TGTGCCACCCATTCCCCAGGGGGTGCGATCTATGGCTACACCTTC. It specifies CATHSPGGAIYGYTF.

This clonotype was counted at least ten times. The rearrangement links TRBV19 to TRBJ2-1; 7 bases are shared with TRBD2. The germline CDR1 and CDR2 sequences are LNHDA and SQIVND (reference sequence). CDR3 length equals 13 residues. V was clipped by 3 bases and J by 6 bases; unmatched bases: 2. CDR3 in amino acids: CASSIGGGNEQFF. CDR3 coding DNA: TGTGCCAGTAGTATTGGGGGGGGCAATGAGCAGTTCTTC. Filled out from reference TRBV19 and TRBJ2-1, the complete variable domain reads DGGITQSPKYLFRKEGQNVTLSCEQNLNHDAMYWYRQDPGQGLRLIYYSQIVNDFQKGDIAEGYSVSREKKESFPLTVTSAQKNPTAFYLCASSIGGGNEQFFGPGTRLTVL.

Only a few counts were recorded for this clonotype. V usage is TRBV27 and J usage is TRBJ1-5; D is uncertain. CDR1 and CDR2 (germline): MNHEY, SMNVEV (reference sequence). This CDR3 spans 13 amino acids. V lost 2 bases and J 8 bases, leaving 10 bases between the germline ends. The CDR3: CASSLTPWEPQHF. Here the CDR3 DNA reads TGTGCCAGCAGTTTAACCCCGTGGGAGCCCCAGCATTTT.

This clonotype appeared a few times. V gene TRBV10-3 combines with J gene TRBJ2-1; D might be TRBD1 (5 bases). V dropped 6 bases and J dropped 4 bases, with 7 bases sitting between them. Germline CDR1 is ENHRY and CDR2 is SYGVKD. This CDR3 is built from 12 residues. Here the CDR3 reads CAIRDIYNEQFF. CDR3 DNA sequence: TGTGCCATCAGGGACATTTACAATGAGCAGTTCTTC.

The V and J genes are TRBV9 and TRBJ2-7; the D gene is possibly TRBD2 (6 bases). This CDR3 comprises 14 residues. Trimming took 2 bases from V and 4 from J, leaving 13 bases between them. Germline lookup yields CDR1 SGDLS and CDR2 YYNGEE. CDR3: CASSVDTSLYEQYF. CDR3 in DNA: TGTGCCAGCAGCGTGGACACTAGCTTGTACGAGCAGTACTTC.

The CDR3: CASSPVASTDTQYF. CDR3 in DNA: TGTGCCAGCAGCCCCGTAGCTAGCACAGATACGCAGTATTTT. V gene TRBV7-3 combines with J gene TRBJ2-3; D is undetermined. This CDR3 is 14 amino acids long. The V end was cut by 5 bases, the J end by 0 bases, with 9 bases between. Germline assignment: CDR1 SGHTA and CDR2 FQGTGA.

The chain couples TRBV6-6 to TRBJ1-5; D is unresolved. The V end was cut by 7 bases, the J end by 0 bases, with 13 bases between. Germline V lookup: CDR1 MNHNY, CDR2 SVGAGI (reference sequence). The CDR3 runs 15 residues. CDR3 loop: CASTSRTDSNQPQHF. In DNA, the CDR3 is TGTGCCAGCACTTCCCGGACGGATAGCAATCAGCCCCAGCATTTT.

The chain carries TRBV15 and TRBJ1-4; 8 bases are a match to TRBD1. The germline gives CDR1 LNHNV, CDR2 YYDKDF (reference sequence). This CDR3 is 21 amino acids long. J gave up 4 bases and V 6 bases, and 25 bases lay outside the gene matches. CDR3 sequence reads: CATRDRVEFGTGYFRNEKLFF. The CDR3 nucleotides are TGTGCCACCAGGGACAGAGTGGAATTTGGGACAGGTTACTTTCGTAATGAAAAACTGTTTTTT.

The chain couples TRBV12-3 or TRBV12-4 to TRBJ1-6; 12 bases fit TRBD1. The CDR3 totals 15 residues. Germline trimming cut 7 bases from V and 4 bases from J; bases unmatched to any gene: 2. CDR3 DNA: TGTGCCAGCAAGGGACAGGGGGCTTATAATTCACCCCTCCACTTT. It encodes CASKGQGAYNSPLHF.

This chain's CDR3 is CASSYSWSNYGYTF. In DNA, the CDR3 is TGTGCCAGCAGTTACTCTTGGAGTAACTATGGCTACACCTTC. The rearrangement uses TRBV6-5 and TRBJ1-2; D is undetermined. Germline CDR1 and CDR2: MNHEY and SVGAGI. Trimming took off 0 bases at V and 1 base at J, with 6 bases between the two ends. The CDR3 covers 14 residues.

In its sample, this clonotype was seen many times. This chain uses TRBV27 with TRBJ1-1, with D tentatively TRBD1 (5 bases). The CDR3 extends over 15 amino acids. Per the germline V gene, CDR1 is MNHEY and CDR2 is SMNVEV (reference sequence). Trimming left V 4 bases short and J 1 base short, with 13 bases between. The CDR3 DNA follows: TGTGCCAGCAGTTACGGGGGAATGTCGAACACTGAAGCTTTCTTT. Encoded protein: CASSYGGMSNTEAFF.

This clonotype was counted a few times. The CDR3 DNA reads as TGTGCCATCAGTGGAGGTCCAGAGGAAGCTTTCTTT. The encoded protein is CAISGGPEEAFF. The chain couples TRBV10-3 to TRBJ1-1; D is uncertain. CDR3 size: 12 residues. Trimming pared 4 bases from V and 8 bases from J, leaving 11 bases between. Germline V gene lookup returns CDR1 ENHRY and CDR2 SYGVKD.